Many counts were recorded for the clone carrying this T cell receptor beta chain. It was with unique molecular identifiers that the TCRbeta library was prepared. TCRdb reprocessed the PCR reads via MiXCR and lists one record per CDR3 protein. The sample has 170,000 or so distinct CDR3 sequences, about 6.8% seen once. The data belong to a study of T-cell reconstitution after alpha-beta-depleted transplantation in children. The V gene lost 4 bases and the J gene lost 0 bases, with 4 bases spanning the gap. Germline assignment: CDR1 GTSNPN and CDR2 SVGIG (reference sequence). This CDR3 contains 12 residues.

This receptor was taken from a human donor who donated a stem cell graft to a child with Wiskott-Aldrich syndrome. Here the sequenced sample was PBMCs from the stem cell graft donor, taken from the stem cell graft. The gene calls are TRBV30 and TRBJ2-1; D ambiguous. The CDR3 sequence is CAWKDSYNEQFF. For the CDR3, the DNA is TGTGCCTGGAAGGACTCCTACAATGAGCAGTTCTTC.